This T cell receptor beta chain was sequenced during a study of cytomegalovirus exposure and HLA in healthy donors. Germline V CDR1 and CDR2: SSHAT, FNYEAQ (reference sequence). This CDR3 has 16 residues. The PCR employed 60 Vbeta primers together with 13 Jbeta primers. Data came from immunoSEQ multiplex PCR; TCRdb stores just in-frame clones and leaves some out. The top ten clones hold about 2% of a sample with some 120,000 clones, 79% of them seen once. Worth noting for this clone: One end of the junction varies from germline; a read error may be responsible.

This receptor was identified in a man aged 18 to 30 in good health and CMV-seronegative. The rearrangement uses TRBV7-7 and TRBJ2-5, with 14 bases lining up with TRBD2. The sequenced material came from PBMCs. Written as DNA, the CDR3 is TGTGCTAGCAGCTTGGGGACTAGCGGGAGCCAAGAGACCCAGTACTTC. Amino acids: CASSLGTSGSQETQYF.